This T cell receptor beta chain was sequenced for a study of T cells in tuberculosis. General study points: Active tuberculosis alpha repertoires lay closer to GMM-specific TCRs than controls'.

Losses at the gene ends were 4 bases for V and 0 bases for J; bases not matched to a gene: 9. The CDR3 contains 18 residues. Germline values: CDR1 SQVTM, CDR2 ANQGSEA. Sample time point: new active TB diagnosis, blood taken before or within 7 days of starting treatment. Repertoires were generated with immunoSEQ multiplex PCR, while TCRdb's copy carries only in-frame clones and drops some. The table lists approximately 46,000 clones, about 95% of them singletons. As concerns this clone: Its antigen is still unknown.

The TCR originated in an adult with tuberculosis. The sample consisted of PBMCs, taken at tuberculosis diagnosis. The chain joins TRBV29-1 to TRBJ2-2, with 12 positions matching TRBD2. In DNA, the CDR3 is TGCAGCGTTGGGGGGGAAACTAGCGGGAGGCCGAACACCGGGGAGCTGTTTTTT. It specifies CSVGGETSGRPNTGELFF.